This T cell receptor (beta chain) was identified during a study of blood T cell repertoires in COVID-19. Across the whole study: Donors in the United States, Italy and Spain gave samples during acute or convalescent COVID-19.

Trimming removed 3 bases at V and 8 bases at J, with 13 bases between. Germline CDR1 reads LNHNV; CDR2 reads YYDKDF (reference sequence). The length of the CDR3 is 13 residues. The data were produced by immunoSEQ multiplex PCR, yet TCRdb's version contains in-frame clones alone and is incomplete. Here the sample spans more than 100,000 clones, approximately 88% being singletons. The chain recombines TRBV15 with TRBJ1-1; D might be TRBD1 (6 bases). The sequence came from a man aged 70-80 years with active COVID-19. Sequencing was done on a sample of peripheral blood. The CDR3 DNA is TGTGCCACCAGCAGTCAACACACAGGGGAAGCTTTCTTT. It encodes CATSSQHTGEAFF.